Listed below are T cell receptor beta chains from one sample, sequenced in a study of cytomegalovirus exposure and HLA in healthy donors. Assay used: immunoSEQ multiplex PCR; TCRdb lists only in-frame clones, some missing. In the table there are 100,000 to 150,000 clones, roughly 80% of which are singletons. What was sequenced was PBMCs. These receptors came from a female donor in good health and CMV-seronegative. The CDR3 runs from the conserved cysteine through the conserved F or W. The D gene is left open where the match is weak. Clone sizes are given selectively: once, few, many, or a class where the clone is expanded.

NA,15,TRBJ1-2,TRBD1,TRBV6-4,TGTGCCAGCAGTGACTTTCAGGGGGCCGACTATGGCTACACCTTC,CASSDFQGADYGYTF
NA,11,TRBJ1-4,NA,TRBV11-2,TGTGCCAGCAGCTTGGTCGGGAAACTGTTTTTT,CASSLVGKLFF
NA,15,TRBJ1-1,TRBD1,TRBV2,TGTGCCAGCAGTGAAGACAGGGGGCATGTCACTGAAGCTTTCTTT,CASSEDRGHVTEAFF
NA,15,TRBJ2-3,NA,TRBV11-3,TGTGCCAGCAGCTTAGATTCCGGGGTCACAGATACGCAGTATTTT,CASSLDSGVTDTQYF
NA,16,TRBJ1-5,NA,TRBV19,TGTGCCAGTAGTATAGGGAGAGGGAGTAGCAATCAGCCCCAGCATTTT,CASSIGRGSSNQPQHF
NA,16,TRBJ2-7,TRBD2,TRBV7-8,TGTGCCAGCAGCTTGGGGACTAGCGGGACCCTTTACGAGCAGTACTTC,CASSLGTSGTLYEQYF
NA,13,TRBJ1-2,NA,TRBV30,TGTGCCGGTCCGGGGGTTCATAACTATGGCTACACCTTC,CAGPGVHNYGYTF
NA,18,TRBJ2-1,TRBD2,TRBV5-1,TGCGCCAGCAGCTTGCCACGAGTAGCGGGAGGGCCTCTCGATGAGCAGTTCTTC,CASSLPRVAGGPLDEQFF
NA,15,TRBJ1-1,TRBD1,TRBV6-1,TGTGCCAGCCTTTACGGGACAGGGTGGGAGACTGAAGCTTTCTTT,CASLYGTGWETEAFF
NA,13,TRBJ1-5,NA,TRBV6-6,TGTGCCAGCATTGACAAGGGCAATCAGCCCCAGCATTTT,CASIDKGNQPQHF
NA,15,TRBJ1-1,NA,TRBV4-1,TGCGCCAGCAGCCAAGTCTACGTCCGGGACACTGAAGCTTTCTTT,CASSQVYVRDTEAFF
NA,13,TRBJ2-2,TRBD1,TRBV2,TGTGCCAGCAGTGGAGACAGGGGCGGGGAGCTGTTTTTT,CASSGDRGGELFF
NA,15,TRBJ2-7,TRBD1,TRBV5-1,TGCGCCAGCAGCTTGAATCAGGGGGCGATCTACGAGCAGTACTTC,CASSLNQGAIYEQYF
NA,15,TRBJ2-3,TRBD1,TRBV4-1,TGCGCCAGCAGCCAAAGACAGGGTTCGACAGATACGCAGTATTTT,CASSQRQGSTDTQYF
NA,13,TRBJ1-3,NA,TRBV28,TGTGCCAGCAGTTCCCCGGGGGGAAACACCATATATTTT,CASSSPGGNTIYF
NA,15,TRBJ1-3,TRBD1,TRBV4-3,TGCGCCAGCAGCCGAATCTACGGACAGGATGGCACCATATATTTT,CASSRIYGQDGTIYF
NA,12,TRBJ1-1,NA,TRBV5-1,TGCGCCAGCAGCTTAGAAGCGTCTGAAGCTTTCTTT,CASSLEASEAFF
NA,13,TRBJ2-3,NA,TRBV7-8,TGTGCCAGCAGCTTAGGTGCGAGCGGTACGCAGTATTTT,CASSLGASGTQYF
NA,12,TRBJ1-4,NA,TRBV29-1,TGCAGCGTTGCCAGGGATAATGAAAAACTGTTTTTT,CSVARDNEKLFF
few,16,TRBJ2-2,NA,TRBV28,TGTGCCAGCACCAGGACATGGGTGGGCGACACCGGGGAGCTGTTTTTT,CASTRTWVGDTGELFF
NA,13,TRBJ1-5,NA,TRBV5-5,TGTGCCAGCAGCTTGAAGGGGAATCAGCCCCAGCATTTT,CASSLKGNQPQHF
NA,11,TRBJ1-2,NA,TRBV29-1,TGCAGCGTTGAAGATCGCGGAGTCTACACCTTC,CSVEDRGVYTF
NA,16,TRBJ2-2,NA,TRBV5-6,TGTGCCAGCAGCTTGGGAGAAACAGGGCGCACCGGGGAGCTGTTTTTT,CASSLGETGRTGELFF
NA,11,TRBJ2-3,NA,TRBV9,TGTGCCAGCAGCAGGGAGGATACGCAGTATTTT,CASSREDTQYF
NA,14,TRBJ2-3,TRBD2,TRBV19,TGTGCCAGTAGTATTCTAGCGGGAACAGATACGCAGTATTTT,CASSILAGTDTQYF
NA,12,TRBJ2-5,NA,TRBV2,TGTGCCAGTGCGGGATTGCGGGAGACCCAGTACTTC,CASAGLRETQYF
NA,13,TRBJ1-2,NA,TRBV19,TGTGCCAGTAGTGCTACTAGGGACTATGGCTACACCTTC,CASSATRDYGYTF
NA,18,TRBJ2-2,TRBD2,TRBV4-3,TGCGCCAGCAGCCAAGGGGGACTAGCGGTACTAACGGACGGGGAGCTGTTTTTT,CASSQGGLAVLTDGELFF
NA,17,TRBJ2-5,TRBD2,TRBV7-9,TGTGCCAGCAGCTTAGACTCACGGACTAGCGGACAAGAGACCCAGTACTTC,CASSLDSRTSGQETQYF
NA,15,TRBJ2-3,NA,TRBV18,TGTGCCAGCTCACCAAATGGACAGACCACAGATACGCAGTATTTT,CASSPNGQTTDTQYF
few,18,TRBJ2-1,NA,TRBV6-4,TGTGCCAGCAGTAACAAACGACAGGAGCAAAGCTCCTACAATGAGCAGTTCTTC,CASSNKRQEQSSYNEQFF
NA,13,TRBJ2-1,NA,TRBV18,TGTGCCAGCTCACTATACGCTAACAATGAGCAGTTCTTC,CASSLYANNEQFF
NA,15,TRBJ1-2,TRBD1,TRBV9,TGTGCCAGCAGCGTAGGGACAGGGGGCAACTATGGCTACACCTTC,CASSVGTGGNYGYTF
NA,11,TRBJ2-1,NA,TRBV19,TGTGCCAGTGTTCATTACAATGAGCAGTTCTTC,CASVHYNEQFF
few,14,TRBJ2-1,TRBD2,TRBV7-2,TGTGCCAGCAGTTTCTGGACTAGCAACAATGAGCAGTTCTTC,CASSFWTSNNEQFF
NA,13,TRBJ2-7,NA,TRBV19,TGTGCCACCTGCTGTGGGAGCTCCTACGAGCAGTACTTC,CATCCGSSYEQYF
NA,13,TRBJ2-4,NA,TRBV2,TGTGCCAGCAGGAGACAGTTGCGAAACATTCAGTACTTC,CASRRQLRNIQYF
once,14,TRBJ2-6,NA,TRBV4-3,TGCGCCAGCAGCCAAGCTGCTGGGGCCAACGTCCTGACTTTC,CASSQAAGANVLTF
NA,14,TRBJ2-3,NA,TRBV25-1,TGTGCCAGCAGTGACCCCACTGGCACAGATACGCAGTATTTT,CASSDPTGTDTQYF
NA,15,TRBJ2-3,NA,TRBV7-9,TGTGCCAGCAGCAATCGCAAACCCGGAGGAGATACGCAGTATTTT,CASSNRKPGGDTQYF
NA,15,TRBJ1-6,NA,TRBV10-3,TGTGCCATCAGTGATTCGGGATCCTATAATTCACCCCTCCACTTT,CAISDSGSYNSPLHF
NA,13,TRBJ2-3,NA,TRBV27,TGTGCCAGCAGTTTAAGAGGCACAGATACGCAGTATTTT,CASSLRGTDTQYF
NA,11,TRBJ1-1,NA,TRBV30,TGTGCCTGGATGCGGAACACTGAAGCTTTCTTT,CAWMRNTEAFF
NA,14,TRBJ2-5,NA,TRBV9,TGTGCCAGCAGCGTAGCTGAGGGAGGAGAGACCCAGTACTTC,CASSVAEGGETQYF
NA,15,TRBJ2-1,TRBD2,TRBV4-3,TGCGCCAGCAGCCAAGGACTAGCGGGAGGATATGAGCAGTTCTTC,CASSQGLAGGYEQFF
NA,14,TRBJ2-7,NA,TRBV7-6,TGTGCCAGCAGCTACTCGGGTCTTGCTTACGAGCAGTACTTC,CASSYSGLAYEQYF
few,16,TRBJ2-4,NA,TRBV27,TGTGCCAGCAGTCCCTCGCTGGACAGAGCCAAAAACATTCAGTACTTC,CASSPSLDRAKNIQYF
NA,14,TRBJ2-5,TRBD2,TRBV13,TGTGCCAGCAGCCAAAGCGGGAGAGGTGAGACCCAGTACTTC,CASSQSGRGETQYF
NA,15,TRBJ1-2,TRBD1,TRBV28,TGTGCCAGCAGTCCCCTAGGGGGACAGGGCTATGGCTACACCTTC,CASSPLGGQGYGYTF
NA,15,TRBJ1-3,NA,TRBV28,TGTGCCAGCAGTTCCCGCAGGGTCTCTGGAAACACCATATATTTT,CASSSRRVSGNTIYF
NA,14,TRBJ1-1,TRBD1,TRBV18,TGTGCCAGCTCACTAGGGACAGACAACACTGAAGCTTTCTTT,CASSLGTDNTEAFF
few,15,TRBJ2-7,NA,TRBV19,TGTGCAAGTAGTATAGGCTCAGGTCTATCCTACGAGCAGTACTTC,CASSIGSGLSYEQYF
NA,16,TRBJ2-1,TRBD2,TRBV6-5,TGTGCCAGCAGTTACGGGAGGACCACCCGGGGGGATGAGCAGTTCTTC,CASSYGRTTRGDEQFF
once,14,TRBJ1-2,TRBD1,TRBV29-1,TGCAGCGTCCTGAACAGGGGGGAGAGCTATGGCCACACCTTC,CSVLNRGESYGHTF
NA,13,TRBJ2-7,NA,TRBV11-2,TGTGCCAGCAGCTTACCAGGGATATACGAGCAGTACTTC,CASSLPGIYEQYF
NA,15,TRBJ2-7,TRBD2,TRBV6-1,TGTGCCAGCAGTGAAGCGCTAAGCGGGAGCTACGAGCAGTACTTC,CASSEALSGSYEQYF
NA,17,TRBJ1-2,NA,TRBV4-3,TGCGCCAGCAGCCAAGATTGGCGGGCCTATAAGCCCGTTGGCTACACCTTC,CASSQDWRAYKPVGYTF
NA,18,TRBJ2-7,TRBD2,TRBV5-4,TGTGCCAGCAGCTTGGAGGGGAGCGGGAGGACCCTACCTTACGAGCAGTACTTC,CASSLEGSGRTLPYEQYF
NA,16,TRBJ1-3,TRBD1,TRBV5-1,TGCGCCAGCAGCTTGGGGGGGACAGGGTTCGGAAACACCATATATTTT,CASSLGGTGFGNTIYF
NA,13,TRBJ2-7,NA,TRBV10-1,TGCGCCAGCAGTGAATCAATAGAGTACGAGCAGTACTTC,CASSESIEYEQYF